The entry below describes one T cell receptor beta chain. As yet, its antigen is unknown. Trimming cost V 5 bases and J 5 bases, with 16 bases left between them. The CDR3 length is 14 residues. Germline loops: CDR1 MNHNS, CDR2 SASEGT. A universal primer site was created by template switching, with the cDNA bearing unique molecular identifiers. TCRdb fed the 5' RACE reads into MiXCR, producing one record per CDR3 protein. Of roughly 770,000 distinct CDR3 sequences in the sample, about 20% were seen once. The data derive from a study of identical twins. Study observations and caveats: Interpretation of the results relied on cross-sectional statistical analysis and not on following the same donors.

These data were also filed under a second study, of T cells expressing NK-cell markers. That work states: Beta-chain profiling covered CD3+CD56+NKG2C+, CD3+CD56+NKG2C- and CD3+CD56-NKG2C+ sorted subsets. In four donors, these clonotypes also led the CD3+CD56-NKG2C+ fraction.

The sequencing input was PBMCs. The chain is built from TRBV6-1 and TRBJ2-7; D may be TRBD2 (5 bases). This receptor was obtained from a young woman in good health. The CDR3 DNA reads TGTGCCAGCAGTCGAAGGACTGGGAAGGACGAGCAGTACTTC. Residues: CASSRRTGKDEQYF.